Presented here are 23 T cell receptor beta chains from one specimen sequenced in a study of blood T cell repertoires in COVID-19. Some clones are missing from TCRdb's copy, which holds only in-frame ones; the method was immunoSEQ multiplex PCR. Of 300,000 to 350,000 clones in the sample, approximately 88% were seen once. Sequenced input: PBMCs or T cells enriched from blood (not recorded which). The receptor set was obtained from a woman between 18 and 29 years old who had recovered from COVID-19.

The chain uses TRBV5-1 and TRBJ2-7; TRBD1 aligns across 11 bases. CDR1 and CDR2 (germline): SGHRS, YFSETQ. V dropped 4 bases and J dropped 7; count of bases not matched to a gene: 10. The CDR3 runs 15 residues. The CDR3 nucleotides read TGCGCCAGCAGCCTGGGTCGGACAGGGGGCAGGGAGCAGTACTTC. Amino acids: CASSLGRTGGREQYF.

This clone was detected only once. This chain connects TRBV9 to TRBJ1-4; 8 bases agree with TRBD1. Per germline, CDR1 SGDLS and CDR2 YYNGEE. This CDR3 region has 15 residues. V lost 4 bases and J lost 5; bases outside the gene matches: 7. In nucleotides, the CDR3 is TGTGCCAGCAGCAAAAGACAGGGGTTAAATGAAAAACTGTTTTTT. Translated: CASSKRQGLNEKLFF.

The gene calls are TRBV2 and TRBJ2-5; 12 bases fit TRBD1. J was trimmed by 5 bases and V by 3 bases; bases with no gene match: 4. There are 15 residues in the CDR3. Germline V gene sequence: CDR1 SNHLY, CDR2 FYNNEI. CDR3 sequence reads: CASSEMGQGAETQYF. CDR3 coding DNA: TGTGCCAGCAGTGAGATGGGACAGGGGGCTGAGACCCAGTACTTC.

The chain couples TRBV6-5 to TRBJ1-2; TRBD1 matches at 10 bases. Trimming removed 6 bases from V and 8 bases from J; junction bases left unmatched: 6. Germline lookup yields CDR1 MNHEY and CDR2 SVGAGI. This CDR3 is 13 amino acids long. CDR3 sequence: CASSLGTGVGYTF. The CDR3 DNA is TGTGCCAGCAGCCTCGGGACAGGGGTCGGCTACACCTTC.

V and J are TRBV5-1 and TRBJ2-4; D remains unclear. This CDR3 contains 13 residues. Germline V CDR1 and CDR2: SGHRS, YFSETQ. The V end lost 0 bases, the J end lost 9 bases, and 10 bases lay between the germline ends. The CDR3 protein is CASSLDPIGIQYF. In nucleotides, the CDR3 is TGCGCCAGCAGCTTGGATCCCATCGGCATTCAGTACTTC.

The V call is TRBV5-1, the J call TRBJ1-2; a possible D gene is TRBD1 (6 bases). The germline gives CDR1 SGHRS, CDR2 YFSETQ. Trimming removed 5 bases from V and 8 bases from J, with 25 bases in between. The CDR3 totals 16 residues. CDR3 amino acids: CASSSRIRDKKDGYTF. CDR3 coding DNA: TGCGCCAGCAGTTCCCGAATCCGGGACAAAAAAGACGGCTACACCTTC.

The J gene is TRBJ1-3, the V gene TRBV5-1; perhaps TRBD1 as D (6 bases). The germline CDR1 and CDR2 sequences are SGHRS and YFSETQ. This CDR3 has 17 residues. Trimming cost V 4 bases and J 0 bases, with 17 bases left between them. The DNA for the CDR3 is TGCGCCAGCAGCGAAACAGGGTTTATCGGCTCTGGAAACACCATATATTTT. Translation gives CASSETGFIGSGNTIYF.

The J gene is TRBJ1-2, the V gene TRBV4-3, with D perhaps TRBD1 (6 bases). The germline V gene encodes CDR1 LGHNA and CDR2 YSLEER. With 2 bases removed from V and 6 bases from J, the gap between germline ends came to 10 bases. This CDR3 has 13 residues. The CDR3 DNA is TGCGCCAGCAGCCAACTAAACAGGGATGGCTACACCTTC. Its translation is CASSQLNRDGYTF.

The genes are TRBV28 and TRBJ1-5; the D gene is possibly TRBD1 (5 bases). The CDR3 runs to 17 residues. The germline gives CDR1 MDHEN, CDR2 SYDVKM. Deletions cut 7 bases from V and 0 bases from J, with 19 bases between. Here the CDR3 reads CASTPSTVLPSNQPQHF. Written as DNA, the CDR3 is TGTGCCAGCACCCCCTCGACAGTCCTCCCTAGCAATCAGCCCCAGCATTTT.

V is TRBV19 and J is TRBJ1-5, with no clear D. The germline V gene has CDR1 LNHDA and CDR2 SQIVND (reference sequence). This CDR3 is 15 amino acids long. The V gene lost 7 bases and the J gene lost 1 base, with 14 bases spanning the gap. CDR3 DNA: TGTGCCAGTACCGAAACCGGGTCCAGCAATCAGCCCCAGCATTTT. Its protein is CASTETGSSNQPQHF.

V is TRBV24-1 and J is TRBJ2-7; the D gene is possibly TRBD2 (6 bases). CDR1 is KGHDR, CDR2 SFDVKD, per germline. V was pared by 4 bases and J by 5 bases, with 38 bases between. The CDR3 extends over 22 amino acids. In DNA form, the CDR3 reads TGTGCCACCAGTGACTCTAGTGGCGGAACCCTCCGGGCGGGACGGTCCAGGAACGAGCAGTACTTC. Translated, it gives CATSDSSGGTLRAGRSRNEQYF.

The CDR3 nucleotides read TGTGCCAGCAGCCAAACAGGGACCGGGGAGCTGTTTTTT. This translates into CASSQTGTGELFF. The rearrangement uses TRBV14 and TRBJ2-2, with TRBD1 as a possible D gene (6 bases). Germline lookup yields CDR1 SGHDN and CDR2 FVKESK. The V end was cut by 2 bases, the J end by 5 bases, with 6 bases between. The CDR3 has 13 amino acids. Full variable domain (remainder filled in from reference TRBV14 and TRBJ2-2): EAGVTQFPSHSVIEKGQTVTLRCDPISGHDNLYWYRRVMGKEIKFLLHFVKESKQDESGMPNNRFLAERTGGTYSTLKVQPAELEDSGVYFCASSQTGTGELFFGEGSRLTVL.

The rearrangement links TRBV30 to TRBJ1-6, with 7 bases identical to TRBD1. The J segment lost 10 bases and the V segment lost 2 bases, leaving 5 bases of the junction unmatched. The V gene's germline CDR1 is GTSNPN and CDR2 SVGIG (reference sequence). This CDR3 is built from 13 residues. The CDR3 reads CAWSLQGTSPLHF. As DNA, the CDR3 is TGTGCCTGGAGTCTACAGGGGACATCACCCCTCCACTTT.

The chain's CDR3 is CASSSGIDYGYTF. Written as DNA, the CDR3 is TGTGCCAGCAGTTCAGGGATCGACTATGGCTACACCTTC. The V gene is TRBV6-5, the J gene TRBJ1-2; D might be TRBD1 (5 bases). Germline CDR1 MNHEY, CDR2 SVGAGI. The CDR3 runs to 13 residues. V lost 4 bases to trimming and J lost 3 bases, with 9 bases between them.

This clone was counted a few times. CDR3 sequence reads: CSASFLWTGAEKLFF. CDR3 sequence (DNA): TGCAGTGCTAGTTTCCTCTGGACAGGGGCCGAAAAACTGTTTTTT. V usage is TRBV20-1 and J usage is TRBJ1-4; 9 bases are a match to TRBD1. Per the germline V gene, CDR1 is DFQATT and CDR2 is SNEGSKA (reference sequence). The V and J ends lost 3 bases and 8 bases, in that order; junction bases with no gene match: 10. The CDR3 is 15 residues long.

The chain carries TRBV28 and TRBJ1-4; D possibly corresponds to TRBD1 (6 bases). Trimming removed 5 bases at V and 8 bases at J, with 24 bases between. Germline assignment: CDR1 MDHEN and CDR2 SYDVKM. This CDR3 is 17 amino acids long. Written as DNA, the CDR3 is TGTGCCAGCAGTACCCTCCCTATAACAGGGAAGGGGGAAAAACTGTTTTTT. This sequence encodes CASSTLPITGKGEKLFF. The variable domain in full, with the rest retrieved from reference TRBV28 and TRBJ1-4, is DVKVTQSSRYLVKRTGEKVFLECVQDMDHENMFWYRQDPGLGLRLIYFSYDVKMKEKGDIPEGYSVSREKKERFSLILESASTNQTSMYLCASSTLPITGKGEKLFFGSGTQLSVL.

CDR3 residues: CASSREYSNQPQHF. The CDR3 DNA is TGTGCCAGTAGTAGAGAGTATAGCAATCAGCCCCAGCATTTT. V and J are TRBV19 and TRBJ1-5; unclear D gene. This CDR3 contains 14 residues. Trimming stripped 4 bases from V and 0 bases from J, with 7 bases between. CDR1 is LNHDA, CDR2 SQIVND, per germline (reference sequence).

This clone has only one observation. Other DNA sequences of this sample code for an identical CDR3. The genes are TRBV7-2 and TRBJ2-3, with a tentative D call TRBD1 (6 bases). The germline V gene encodes CDR1 SGHTA and CDR2 FQGNSA. Deletions cut 1 base from V and 6 bases from J, with 8 bases between. This CDR3 is built from 13 residues. The CDR3 DNA reads TGTGCCAGCAGCTTAGTAACAGGGGATACGCAGTATTTT. Translating gives CASSLVTGDTQYF.

The chain employs TRBV24-1 and TRBJ1-5, with a weak D call TRBD1 (5 bases). The germline CDR1 and CDR2 sequences are KGHDR and SFDVKD. CDR3 length equals 14 residues. Trimming removed 9 bases from V and 3 bases from J, with 14 bases in between. CDR3 amino acids: CATSVGGNNQPQHF. For the CDR3, the DNA is TGTGCCACCTCAGTCGGGGGGAACAATCAGCCCCAGCATTTT.

The chain carries TRBV19 and TRBJ1-5; D is unresolved. V gave up 5 bases and J gave up 2 bases, with 13 bases separating them. This CDR3 has 15 amino acids. From germline, CDR1 is LNHDA and CDR2 SQIVND (reference sequence). The CDR3 region is CASSRSVWGNQPQHF. For the CDR3, the DNA is TGTGCCAGTAGTCGCAGCGTCTGGGGCAATCAGCCCCAGCATTTT. The full variable domain, rest sourced from reference TRBV19 and TRBJ1-5, is DGGITQSPKYLFRKEGQNVTLSCEQNLNHDAMYWYRQDPGQGLRLIYYSQIVNDFQKGDIAEGYSVSREKKESFPLTVTSAQKNPTAFYLCASSRSVWGNQPQHFGDGTRLSIL.

The chain is built from TRBV5-1 and TRBJ1-2; tentatively, D is TRBD1 (6 bases). Germline CDR1 is SGHRS and CDR2 is YFSETQ. CDR3 length: 15 residues. The V end was cut by 0 bases, the J end by 4 bases, with 13 bases between. The CDR3, as DNA: TGCGCCAGCAGCTTGGTACTGGGGGCTAGCTATGGCTACACCTTC. This translates into CASSLVLGASYGYTF. Full variable domain (remainder filled in from reference TRBV5-1 and TRBJ1-2): KAGVTQTPRYLIKTRGQQVTLSCSPISGHRSVSWYQQTPGQGLQFLFEYFSETQRNKGNFPGRFSGRQFSNSRSEMNVSTLELGDSALYLCASSLVLGASYGYTFGSGTRLTVV.

The gene calls are TRBV7-9 and TRBJ1-4; the match to TRBD1 covers 9 bases. Germline V CDR1 and CDR2: SEHNR, FQNEAQ (reference sequence). The junction had 6 bases not matched to a gene; V was cut back by 4 bases and J by 6 bases. The CDR3 is 15 amino acids. CDR3 amino acids: CASSSWTGVDEKLFF. The CDR3 coding sequence is TGTGCCAGCAGCTCCTGGACAGGGGTAGATGAAAAACTGTTTTTT.

Within the sample, this clone is medium-sized (0.01 to 0.1%). The chain uses TRBV7-3 and TRBJ1-2; D gene unclear. V was shortened by 2 bases and J by 7 bases, with 14 bases between the two germline ends. Germline V gives CDR1 SGHTA, CDR2 FQGTGA. The CDR3 runs to 14 residues. The chain's CDR3 is CASSLGFGEGGYTF. The CDR3, as DNA: TGTGCCAGCAGCTTAGGATTCGGGGAGGGTGGCTACACCTTC. Full variable domain (outside the CDR3, taken from reference TRBV7-3 and TRBJ1-2): GAGVSQTPSNKVTEKGKYVELRCDPISGHTALYWYRQSLGQGPEFLIYFQGTGAADDSGLPNDRFFAVRPEGSVSTLKIQRTERGDSAVYLCASSLGFGEGGYTFGSGTRLTVV.